This TCR beta chain was recorded in a study of blood T cell repertoires in COVID-19. Study processing details: Amplification of reference gene primers was used by the study to estimate nucleated cell counts. Repertoires were generated with immunoSEQ multiplex PCR, while TCRdb's copy carries only in-frame clones and drops some. V, J and clone size are taken as reported in that table, and D and trimming were inferred from the DNA itself. In the table there are about 200,000 clones, about 88% of which are singletons. The germline V gene encodes CDR1 MNHEY and CDR2 SVGAGI. The CDR3 contains 15 residues. V gave up 7 bases and J gave up 8 bases, with 20 bases separating them.

This chain uses TRBV6-5 with TRBJ1-4; D gene ambiguous. This clonotype originated in a woman in her thirties or forties in a cohort exposed to, infected with or recovered from COVID-19 (not recorded which). The sequenced sample consisted of PBMCs or T cells enriched from blood (not recorded which). This CDR3 reads CASNGWRERNEKLFF. The CDR3 region has the DNA TGTGCCAGCAACGGATGGAGGGAAAGGAACGAAAAACTGTTTTTT.